These T cell receptor beta chains were read from a single sample in a study of shared clonotypes between healthy human individuals. The method was immunoSEQ multiplex PCR; TCRdb's version includes in-frame clones alone and lacks a portion of them. The sample holds around 2,000,000 clones, about 95% seen once. The sample taken for sequencing was naive CD8+ T cells sorted from blood. Receptor source: a man younger than 30 in good health. Each CDR3 is given with its conserved first and last residue. D genes are given only for firm matches. Expanded clones get a size class; other rows say once, few or many, or leave the size out.

D	size	length	V	J	DNA	CDR3
TRBD2	-	16	TRBV7-9	TRBJ2-7	TGTGCCAGCAGCTCGATTAGCGGGGGGAGCTCCTACGAGCAGTACTTC	CASSSISGGSSYEQYF
-	-	15	TRBV7-6	TRBJ1-1	TGTGCCAGCAGACCTACCCAGGGGATGAACACTGAAGCTTTCTTT	CASRPTQGMNTEAFF
-	-	15	TRBV6-1	TRBJ1-2	TGTGCCAGCAGTGAAAGATCCCGGCCCCCCTATGGCTACACCTTC	CASSERSRPPYGYTF
-	-	18	TRBV28	TRBJ1-1	TGTGCCAGCAGTTTACCGTCCCGGGCCCCCCTTATGAACACTGAAGCTTTCTTT	CASSLPSRAPLMNTEAFF
-	-	15	TRBV2	TRBJ2-7	TGTGCCAGCAGTGAACAGGCAGGGGAGTCCTACGAGCAGTACTTC	CASSEQAGESYEQYF
-	-	15	TRBV7-9	TRBJ1-1	TGTGCCAGCAGCTCGCTACCAGGGATGAACACTGAAGCTTTCTTT	CASSSLPGMNTEAFF
-	-	13	TRBV5-4	TRBJ1-3	TGTGCCAGCAGCTTGGGAACAGTAAACACCATATATTTT	CASSLGTVNTIYF
-	-	13	TRBV19	TRBJ2-7	TGTGCCAGTAGTATATCTGGGGCCTACGAGCAGTACTTC	CASSISGAYEQYF
-	-	12	TRBV19	TRBJ1-2	TGTGCCAGTACCGTAGGAGGGGCTGGCTACACCTTC	CASTVGGAGYTF
TRBD1	-	13	TRBV6-1	TRBJ1-5	TGTGCCAGCAGTAGGGACAGGGCTCAGCCCCAGCATTTT	CASSRDRAQPQHF
-	-	9	TRBV5-8	TRBJ2-7	TGTGCCAGCAGTCAGGGGCGGTACTTC	CASSQGRYF
TRBD2	-	16	TRBV5-6	TRBJ2-5	TGTGCCAGCAGCTTGGTGGCGGGAGAACTAGCAGAGACCCAGTACTTC	CASSLVAGELAETQYF
TRBD2	-	16	TRBV12-5	TRBJ2-7	TGTGCTAGTGGTTTGGCCCTAGCGGGGACCACCTACGAGCAGTACTTC	CASGLALAGTTYEQYF
-	-	12	TRBV16	TRBJ2-1	TGTGCCAGCAGCGGAAGAAACAATGAGCAGTTCTTC	CASSGRNNEQFF
-	-	14	TRBV5-1	TRBJ2-7	TGCGCCAGCAGCTTGGATGGTCAAAACTACGAGCAGTACTTC	CASSLDGQNYEQYF
-	-	14	TRBV28	TRBJ1-2	TGTGCCAGCAGTTTATTGATCGGGTTAGGAGGCTACACCTTC	CASSLLIGLGGYTF
-	-	14	TRBV27	TRBJ2-7	TGTGCCAGCAGTTTATCGCGGGGGCTAGCCGAGCAGTACTTC	CASSLSRGLAEQYF
TRBD1	once	13	TRBV7-6	TRBJ1-1	TGTGCCAGCAGCTCGGGACAGGGAAATGAAGCTTTCTTT	CASSSGQGNEAFF
TRBD2	-	16	TRBV29-1	TRBJ2-5	TGCAGCGTTGAAGGCTTAGCGGGAAAATGGCAAGAGACCCAGTACTTC	CSVEGLAGKWQETQYF
-	once	16	TRBV6-1	TRBJ2-7	TGTGCCAGCAGTGATCCGTGGACGGAGAGCTCCTACGAGCAGTACTTC	CASSDPWTESSYEQYF
-	-	15	TRBV5-6	TRBJ2-6	TGTGCCAGCAGCTTAGGGTACGCCTGGGCCAACGTCCTGACTTTC	CASSLGYAWANVLTF
-	-	13	TRBV27	TRBJ2-2	TGTGCCAGCAGTTACTCCTTATCCGGGGAGCTGTTTTTT	CASSYSLSGELFF
TRBD1	-	14	TRBV6-5	TRBJ2-5	TGTGCCAGCAGTTACGGACAGGGCCTTCGGGCCCAGTACTTC	CASSYGQGLRAQYF
TRBD1	-	12	TRBV27	TRBJ2-7	TGTGCCACCGGGACAGGGGGCGGCGAGCAGTACTTC	CATGTGGGEQYF
-	once	15	TRBV7-9	TRBJ1-4	TGTGCCAGCAGCTCCATGACGCGGGGCGGTGAAAAACTGTTTTTT	CASSSMTRGGEKLFF
-	-	14	TRBV13	TRBJ2-3	TGTGCCAGCGGAAGTGTGGGCAGCTCAGATACGCAGTATTTT	CASGSVGSSDTQYF
TRBD2	once	16	TRBV18	TRBJ2-5	TGTGCCAGCTCACCATCCGACGGGGGGGCCCAAGAGACCCAGTACTTC	CASSPSDGGAQETQYF
-	-	16	TRBV7-8	TRBJ1-1	TGTGCCAGCAGCTCCGAGCCGGGGACTCTGAACACTGAAGCTTTCTTT	CASSSEPGTLNTEAFF
TRBD1	-	13	TRBV29-1	TRBJ1-4	TGCAGCGCTCGACAGGGCCGTTATGAAAAACTGTTTTTT	CSARQGRYEKLFF
TRBD1	-	17	TRBV7-9	TRBJ2-2	TGTGCCAGCAGCGACATGTTCGGGACAGCGAACACCGGGGAGCTGTTTTTT	CASSDMFGTANTGELFF
TRBD1	-	18	TRBV10-3	TRBJ2-2	TGTGCCAGTCGGAAAGTGGGGCAGGGGGAATCGGGACCCGGGGAGCTGTTTTTT	CASRKVGQGESGPGELFF
-	-	13	TRBV11-2	TRBJ1-2	TGTGCCAGCAGCTTAGAGCGAGAACCCGGCTACACCTTC	CASSLEREPGYTF
-	-	14	TRBV15	TRBJ2-1	TGTGCCACCAGCAGAGGACCCTCCTACAATGAGCAGTTCTTC	CATSRGPSYNEQFF
TRBD2	-	15	TRBV6-5	TRBJ2-2	TGTGCCAGCAGTTACGCGGGAGGTTACTACGGGGAGCTGTTTTTT	CASSYAGGYYGELFF
-	-	14	TRBV9	TRBJ2-7	TGTGCCAGCAGCGTTTCCGGGGGCTCCTACGAGCAGTACTTC	CASSVSGGSYEQYF
-	-	16	TRBV28	TRBJ2-5	TGTGCCAGCAGTTTGGGGGCTAGCCTGTACCAAGAGACCCAGTACTTC	CASSLGASLYQETQYF
TRBD1	-	17	TRBV4-1	TRBJ1-6	TGCGCCAGCAGCCCTGTCACTTGGGACAGGGATAATTCACCCCTCCACTTT	CASSPVTWDRDNSPLHF
-	-	15	TRBV28	TRBJ2-1	TGTGCCAGCAGTCCGCAGGGGCATCCCTACAATGAGCAGTTCTTC	CASSPQGHPYNEQFF